This TCR beta chain emerged from a study of OX40 agonist ivuxolimab in advanced cancers. Study information: Patients were treated with intravenous ivuxolimab, dosed at 0.01 to 10 mg/kg and infused every 2 weeks.

Any history of autoimmune disease or systemic immunosuppression disqualified patients. The V end lost 1 base, the J end lost 2 bases, and 15 bases lay between the germline ends. Germline V gene lookup returns CDR1 SGHAT and CDR2 FQNNGV. The CDR3 length is 16 residues. TCRdb's table, derived via immunoSEQ multiplex PCR, lists solely in-frame clones and lacks some. The sample lists roughly 60,000 clones, approximately 88% seen once, with approximately 0.61% in the top ten. This TCR was recovered from an adult with an advanced solid tumor such as melanoma, head and neck, liver or kidney cancer. The specimen was CD4+ or CD8+ T cells sorted from blood, collected in a trial of the OX40 agonist ivuxolimab. This chain connects TRBV11-2 to TRBJ2-7; tentative D call: TRBD2 (7 bases). The CDR3 spells CASSLVGGPLTYEQYF. The CDR3 nucleotides are TGTGCCAGCAGCTTAGTGGGGGGGCCCCTAACCTACGAGCAGTACTTC.